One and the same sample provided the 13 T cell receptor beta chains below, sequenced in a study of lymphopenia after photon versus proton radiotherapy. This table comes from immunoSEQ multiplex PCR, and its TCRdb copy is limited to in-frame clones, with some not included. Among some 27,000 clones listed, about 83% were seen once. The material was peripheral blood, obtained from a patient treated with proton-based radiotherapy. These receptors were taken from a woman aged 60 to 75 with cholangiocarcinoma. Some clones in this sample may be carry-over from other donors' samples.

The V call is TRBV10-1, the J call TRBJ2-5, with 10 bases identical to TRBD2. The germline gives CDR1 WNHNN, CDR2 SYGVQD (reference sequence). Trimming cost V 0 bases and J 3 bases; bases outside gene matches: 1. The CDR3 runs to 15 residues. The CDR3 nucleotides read TGCGCCAGCAGTGAGTCGCTAGCGGGGGAAGAGACCCAGTACTTC. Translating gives CASSESLAGEETQYF.

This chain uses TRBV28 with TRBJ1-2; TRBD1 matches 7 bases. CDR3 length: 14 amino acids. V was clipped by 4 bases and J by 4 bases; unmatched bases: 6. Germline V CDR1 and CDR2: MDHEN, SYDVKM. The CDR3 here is CASSYGQAVYGYTF. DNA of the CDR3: TGTGCCAGCAGTTATGGACAGGCCGTCTATGGCTACACCTTC.

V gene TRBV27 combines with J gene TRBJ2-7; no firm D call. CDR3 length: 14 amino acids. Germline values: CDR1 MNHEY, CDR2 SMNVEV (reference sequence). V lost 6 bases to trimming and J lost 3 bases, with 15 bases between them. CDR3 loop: CASRARSLYYEQYF. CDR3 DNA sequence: TGTGCCAGCAGAGCCCGCAGTCTTTACTACGAGCAGTACTTC.

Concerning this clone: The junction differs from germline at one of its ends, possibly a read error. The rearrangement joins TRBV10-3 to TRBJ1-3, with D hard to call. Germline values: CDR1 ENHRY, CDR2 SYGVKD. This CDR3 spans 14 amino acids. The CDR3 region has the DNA TGTGCCAGCAGTTTATACCCCGGCCGAAACACCATATATTTT. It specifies CASSLYPGRNTIYF.

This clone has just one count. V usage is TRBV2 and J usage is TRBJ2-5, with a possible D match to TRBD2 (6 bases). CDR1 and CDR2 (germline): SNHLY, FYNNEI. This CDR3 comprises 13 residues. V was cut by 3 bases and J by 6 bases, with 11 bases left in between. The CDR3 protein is CASSEEGIQTQYF. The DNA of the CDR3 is TGTGCCAGCAGTGAGGAGGGGATTCAGACCCAGTACTTC.

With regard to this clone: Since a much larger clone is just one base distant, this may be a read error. As DNA, the CDR3 is TGTGCCAGCAGAACCGGGACTAGCGGCTCCTACGAGCAGTACTTC. Translated: CASRTGTSGSYEQYF. The chain uses TRBV6-5 and TRBJ2-7; 11 nucleotides line up with TRBD2. This CDR3 has 15 amino acids. V lost 6 bases and J lost 0; bases outside the gene matches: 4. In germline, CDR1 is MNHEY, CDR2 SVGAGI.

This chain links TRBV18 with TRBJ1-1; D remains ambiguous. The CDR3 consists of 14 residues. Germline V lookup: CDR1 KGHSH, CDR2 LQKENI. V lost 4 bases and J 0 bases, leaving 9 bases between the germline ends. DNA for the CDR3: TGTGCCAGCTCACAGGCAGGACTGAACACTGAAGCTTTCTTT. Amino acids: CASSQAGLNTEAFF.

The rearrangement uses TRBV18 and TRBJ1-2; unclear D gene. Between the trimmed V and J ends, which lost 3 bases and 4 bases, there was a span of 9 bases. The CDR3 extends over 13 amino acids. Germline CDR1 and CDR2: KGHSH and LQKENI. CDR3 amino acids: CASSPGMGYGYTF. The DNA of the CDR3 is TGTGCCAGCTCACCCGGTATGGGCTATGGCTACACCTTC.

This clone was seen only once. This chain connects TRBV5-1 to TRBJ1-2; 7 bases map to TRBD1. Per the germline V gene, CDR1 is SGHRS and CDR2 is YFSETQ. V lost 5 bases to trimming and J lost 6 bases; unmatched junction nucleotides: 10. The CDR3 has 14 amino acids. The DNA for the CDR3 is TGCGCCAGCAGAACCTTACAGGGGTTGGATGGCTACACCTTC. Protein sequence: CASRTLQGLDGYTF.

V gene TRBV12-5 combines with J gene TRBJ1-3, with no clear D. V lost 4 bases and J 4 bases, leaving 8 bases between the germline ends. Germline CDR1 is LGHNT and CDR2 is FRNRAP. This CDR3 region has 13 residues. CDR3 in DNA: TGTGCTAGTGGTTCCGACCTGGGAAACACCATATATTTT. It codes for CASGSDLGNTIYF.

CDR3 sequence reads: CSVPGTSGSYEQYF. CDR3 DNA: TGCAGCGTGCCCGGGACTAGCGGGAGTTACGAGCAGTACTTC. The V gene is TRBV29-1, the J gene TRBJ2-7; TRBD2 aligns across 14 bases. The length of the CDR3 is 14 residues. Germline V CDR1 and CDR2: SQVTM, ANQGSEA. V lost 6 bases and J lost 4; bases outside the gene matches: 5.

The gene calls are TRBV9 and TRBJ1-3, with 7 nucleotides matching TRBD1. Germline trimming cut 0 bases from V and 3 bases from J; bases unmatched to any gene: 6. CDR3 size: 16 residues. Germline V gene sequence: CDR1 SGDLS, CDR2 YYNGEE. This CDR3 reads CASSVGGTAGGNTIYF. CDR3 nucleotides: TGTGCCAGCAGCGTAGGGGGGACAGCTGGTGGAAACACCATATATTTT.

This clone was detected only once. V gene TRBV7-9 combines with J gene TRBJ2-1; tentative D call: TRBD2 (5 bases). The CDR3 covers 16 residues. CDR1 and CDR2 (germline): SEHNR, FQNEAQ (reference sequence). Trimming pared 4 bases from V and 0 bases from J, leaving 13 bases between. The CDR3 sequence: CASSSSGGLSYNEQFF. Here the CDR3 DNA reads TGTGCCAGCAGCTCCAGCGGTGGGCTCTCCTACAATGAGCAGTTCTTC.